These 27 T cell receptor beta chains were sequenced from one sample in a study of shared clonotypes between healthy human individuals. Naive-designated CD8 cells lacked CD45RO, were positively enriched for CCR7, and omitted terminally differentiated effector memory CD45RA+ cells. Sequencing was performed with immunoSEQ multiplex PCR; in TCRdb, only in-frame clones are kept and a portion is missing. This sample carries some 2.1 million clones, around 93% of them seen once, and the ten largest clones take approximately 1.6%. The source material was naive CD8+ T cells from PBMCs. The receptors derive from a man between 18 and 29 years old in good health. Some clones in this sample may be carry-over from other donors' samples.

This chain uses TRBV7-3 with TRBJ2-7; D is unresolved. Germline V gives CDR1 SGHTA, CDR2 FQGTGA. V lost 6 bases, J lost 6 bases, and 9 bases lay in between. The CDR3 sequence is 11 residues long. The CDR3 sequence is CASSYQIEQYF. The CDR3 region has the DNA TGTGCCAGCAGTTATCAGATCGAGCAGTACTTC.

CDR3 in DNA: TGTGCCAGCAGACTGCCCCTGACAGGGTCCGACGAGCAGTACTTC. Its translation is CASRLPLTGSDEQYF. The chain carries TRBV28 and TRBJ2-7; 7 bases map to TRBD1. After removal of 6 bases from V and 5 bases from J, the junction contained 13 bases not matched to a gene. Per germline, CDR1 MDHEN and CDR2 SYDVKM. The CDR3 totals 15 residues.

J is TRBJ2-2 and V is TRBV27; 7 bases agree with TRBD1. CDR3 size: 13 residues. Germline V lookup: CDR1 MNHEY, CDR2 SMNVEV (reference sequence). V lost 5 bases to trimming and J lost 7 bases; unmatched junction nucleotides: 4. Here the CDR3 DNA reads TGTGCCAGCAGTACCAACAGGGGCGGGGAGCTGTTTTTT. Protein: CASSTNRGGELFF.

This chain connects TRBV9 to TRBJ1-1; tentatively, D is TRBD1 (5 bases). This CDR3 is 16 amino acids long. The germline V and J ends were trimmed by 1 base and 0 bases, with 13 bases remaining between them. Germline loops: CDR1 SGDLS, CDR2 YYNGEE. The CDR3 sequence is CASSVSRDSMNTEAFF. CDR3 nucleotide sequence: TGTGCCAGCAGCGTATCGCGCGACAGCATGAACACTGAAGCTTTCTTT.

For this clone: At the DNA level, this CDR3 is encoded by other sequences in the same sample as well. The rearrangement links TRBV27 to TRBJ2-1; 9 bases agree with TRBD2. The CDR3 runs to 14 residues. V lost 6 bases and J lost 5; bases outside the gene matches: 5. Germline V CDR1 and CDR2: MNHEY, SMNVEV (reference sequence). The DNA of the CDR3 is TGTGCCAGCAGAGGCCTAGCGGGGAACAATGAGCAGTTCTTC. Its protein is CASRGLAGNNEQFF.

This clone was observed once. This sequence joins TRBV9 and TRBJ2-1; maybe TRBD2 (5 bases). This CDR3 region has 16 residues. V gave up 3 bases and J gave up 2 bases, with 15 bases separating them. Germline V gene lookup returns CDR1 SGDLS and CDR2 YYNGEE. The CDR3 loop reads CASSAGVAGAYNEQFF. In DNA, the CDR3 is TGTGCCAGCAGCGCCGGTGTGGCCGGGGCCTACAATGAGCAGTTCTTC. Complete variable domain (other parts from reference TRBV9 and TRBJ2-1): DSGVTQTPKHLITATGQRVTLRCSPRSGDLSVYWYQQSLDQGLQFLIQYYNGEERAKGNILERFSAQQFPDLHSELNLSSLELGDSALYFCASSAGVAGAYNEQFFGPGTRLTVL.

The V and J genes are TRBV29-1 and TRBJ1-4; D unclear. Germline lookup yields CDR1 SQVTM and CDR2 ANQGSEA. Trimming removed 5 bases from V and 6 bases from J, with 13 bases in between. The CDR3 has 13 residues. The CDR3 is CSVLLARHEKLFF. The DNA for the CDR3 is TGCAGCGTTCTGTTGGCTAGGCATGAAAAACTGTTTTTT. Looking up the rest from reference TRBV29-1 and TRBJ1-4 gives the full variable domain: SAVISQKPSRDICQRGTSLTIQCQVDSQVTMMFWYRQQPGQSLTLIATANQGSEATYESGFVIDKFPISRPNLTFSTLTVSNMSPEDSSIYLCSVLLARHEKLFFGSGTQLSVL.

The rearrangement joins TRBV9 to TRBJ2-1, with D possibly matching TRBD2 (6 bases). Germline V gene lookup returns CDR1 SGDLS and CDR2 YYNGEE. Trimming removed 3 bases from V and 10 bases from J, with 20 bases in between. The CDR3 spans 15 residues. This CDR3 is CASSGYRDSAWEQFF. CDR3 bases: TGTGCCAGCAGCGGTTATCGGGACTCCGCGTGGGAGCAGTTCTTC.

The chain carries TRBV4-3 and TRBJ1-1; 12 positions agree with TRBD1. The V segment lost 1 base and the J segment 3 bases; nucleotides outside the gene matches: 12. Germline CDR1 LGHNA, CDR2 YSLEER. This CDR3 region has 19 residues. CDR3 in amino acids: CASSQGRGQGAGTDTEAFF. Written as DNA, the CDR3 is TGCGCCAGCAGCCAAGGCCGGGGACAGGGGGCAGGGACTGACACTGAAGCTTTCTTT.

CDR3 sequence reads: CASSNGGENTEAFF. In nucleotides, the CDR3 is TGCGCCAGCAGCAACGGGGGGGAGAACACTGAAGCTTTCTTT. The genes are TRBV5-1 and TRBJ1-1, with D perhaps TRBD1 (5 bases). The CDR3 covers 14 residues. CDR1 is SGHRS, CDR2 YFSETQ, per germline. V lost 4 bases, J lost 1 base, and 11 bases lay in between.

Comment on this clone: Other DNA sequences in the same sample also yield this CDR3. The V call is TRBV27, the J call TRBJ2-7; 10 bases align to TRBD2. Unmatched junction bases numbered 5, after V lost 2 bases and J lost 4 bases. The CDR3 contains 15 residues. Germline V gives CDR1 MNHEY, CDR2 SMNVEV (reference sequence). CDR3 sequence (DNA): TGTGCCAGCAGTTTAGGGCTAGCGGGAGTATACGAGCAGTACTTC. This translates into CASSLGLAGVYEQYF.

The rearrangement links TRBV5-8 to TRBJ2-3; D remains ambiguous. V dropped 1 base and J dropped 4 bases, with 13 bases sitting between them. This CDR3 has 15 amino acids. Germline CDR1 SGHTS, CDR2 YDEGEE. In nucleotides, the CDR3 is TGTGCCAGCAGCTTGTTCTTAACCCAGCCAGATACGCAGTATTTT. Translation gives CASSLFLTQPDTQYF.

This rearrangement joins TRBV5-6 to TRBJ2-7; D remains unclear. Germline CDR1 and CDR2: SGHDT and YYEEEE. The CDR3 has 14 residues. Trimming stripped 6 bases from V and 2 bases from J, with 15 bases between. This CDR3 is CASTPVGSPYEQYF. Here the CDR3 DNA reads TGTGCCAGCACTCCCGTGGGCTCCCCCTACGAGCAGTACTTC. Using reference TRBV5-6 and TRBJ2-7 for the parts outside the CDR3, the full variable domain is DAGVTQSPTHLIKTRGQQVTLRCSPKSGHDTVSWYQQALGQGPQFIFQYYEEEERQRGNFPDRFSGHQFPNYSSELNVNALLLGDSALYLCASTPVGSPYEQYFGPGTRLTVT.

The rearrangement joins TRBV5-6 to TRBJ2-1, with 7 bases matching TRBD1. Per the germline V gene, CDR1 is SGHDT and CDR2 is YYEEEE. The ends lost 4 bases at V and 6 bases at J; junction bases unmatched: 4. The CDR3 totals 13 residues. The CDR3 region is CASSQGQINEQFF. In nucleotides, the CDR3 is TGTGCCAGCAGCCAGGGACAGATCAATGAGCAGTTCTTC.

The chain combines TRBV4-1 with TRBJ2-7; no firm D call. The CDR3 spans 14 residues. V lost 1 base and J lost 5, with 12 bases in between. From germline, CDR1 is MGHRA and CDR2 YSYEKL. CDR3 DNA sequence: TGCGCCAGCAGCCAAGCTGGGCGAGCCCACGAGCAGTACTTC. Its protein product is CASSQAGRAHEQYF.

The chain has TRBV2 and TRBJ2-1; 8 nucleotides match TRBD1. Germline-derived CDR1 and CDR2 are SNHLY and FYNNEI. This CDR3 is built from 14 residues. The V gene end was trimmed by 6 bases and the J gene end by 6 bases; junction bases not matched to a gene: 7. The CDR3 nucleotides read TGTGCCAGCAGCCAATTTGACAGGGGCAATGAGCAGTTCTTC. Its translation: CASSQFDRGNEQFF.

The DNA of the CDR3 is TGTGCCAGCAGCTCCACGGGGGGTCGAACAGATACGCAGTATTTT. It encodes CASSSTGGRTDTQYF. The chain joins TRBV6-5 to TRBJ2-3, with 7 bases aligning to TRBD2. Germline V gives CDR1 MNHEY, CDR2 SVGAGI. Trimming removed 6 bases from V and 3 bases from J; junction bases left unmatched: 9. The CDR3 is 15 amino acids.

This clone appeared a single time. This CDR3 is CASRTNRGGQPQHF. CDR3 DNA sequence: TGTGCCAGCAGGACGAACAGGGGAGGTCAGCCCCAGCATTTT. V is TRBV6-1 and J is TRBJ1-5; 7 nucleotides match TRBD1. CDR1 is MNHNS and CDR2 is SASEGT in the germline V gene. This CDR3 has 14 residues. The ends lost 6 bases at V and 6 bases at J; junction bases unmatched: 8.

V usage is TRBV7-9 and J usage is TRBJ1-2, with 7 bases fitting TRBD1. The length of the CDR3 is 16 residues. Per the germline V gene, CDR1 is SEHNR and CDR2 is FQNEAQ (reference sequence). Unmatched junction bases numbered 8, after V lost 4 bases and J lost 0 bases. Here the CDR3 reads CASSSPDRATNYGYTF. CDR3 DNA sequence: TGTGCCAGCAGCTCGCCTGACAGGGCCACTAACTATGGCTACACCTTC.

The chain carries TRBV28 and TRBJ2-1, with TRBD2 identical over 11 bases. V lost 4 bases, J lost 6 bases, and 8 bases stayed unmatched. This CDR3 is 16 amino acids long. Per germline, CDR1 MDHEN and CDR2 SYDVKM. The CDR3 here is CASSSPLAGVFNEQFF. For the CDR3, the DNA is TGTGCCAGCAGTTCCCCACTAGCGGGAGTGTTCAATGAGCAGTTCTTC.

The chain links TRBV4-3 to TRBJ2-2; D is undetermined. Germline CDR1 LGHNA, CDR2 YSLEER. V shed 3 bases and J shed 7 bases, with 15 bases lying between them. This CDR3 comprises 15 residues. The DNA for the CDR3 is TGCGCCAGCAGCCACGGGTGGACCTTCAACGGGGAGCTGTTTTTT. It codes for CASSHGWTFNGELFF.

The chain is built from TRBV10-1 and TRBJ2-5; 7 nucleotides align to TRBD1. With V trimmed by 6 bases and J by 5 bases, 6 bases remained unmatched. Germline-derived CDR1 and CDR2 are WNHNN and SYGVQD (reference sequence). The CDR3 sequence is 13 residues long. CDR3 bases: TGCGCCAGCAGCGCGACAGGGCGGGAGACCCAGTACTTC. This codes for CASSATGRETQYF.

This clone appeared once. The genes are TRBV4-2 and TRBJ2-2, with D unresolved. This CDR3 is built from 12 residues. Trimming removed 3 bases from V and 3 bases from J, with 2 bases in between. CDR1 and CDR2 (germline): LGHNA, YNFKEQ. Here the CDR3 DNA reads TGTGCCAGCAGCCACGACACCGGGGAGCTGTTTTTT. This sequence encodes CASSHDTGELFF.

The chain uses TRBV19 and TRBJ1-1, with D unclear. From germline, CDR1 is LNHDA and CDR2 SQIVND (reference sequence). V lost 3 bases and J 3 bases, leaving 11 bases between the germline ends. There are 14 residues in the CDR3. The CDR3 DNA follows: TGTGCCAGTAGTATGTGGGGTTTAGACACTGAAGCTTTCTTT. Translated, it gives CASSMWGLDTEAFF.

CDR3 DNA sequence: TGTGCCAGCACCCTCGATGAGCAGTTCTTC. Translation gives CASTLDEQFF. This rearrangement joins TRBV6-1 to TRBJ2-1; D not resolved. The CDR3 is 10 amino acids. V was shortened by 7 bases and J by 8 bases, with 6 bases between the two germline ends. Germline CDR1 and CDR2: MNHNS and SASEGT.

This clone was found once. The chain employs TRBV11-2 and TRBJ2-7, with 10 bases matching TRBD1. V was clipped by 2 bases and J by 5 bases; unmatched bases: 15. The CDR3 is 18 amino acids. From germline, CDR1 is SGHAT and CDR2 FQNNGV. CDR3 sequence reads: CASSLLRTGGVSSHEQYF. As DNA, the CDR3 is TGTGCCAGCAGCTTACTTCGGACAGGGGGTGTGAGTAGCCACGAGCAGTACTTC.

The V gene is TRBV5-4, the J gene TRBJ2-1; perhaps TRBD2 as D (5 bases). The ends were cut back, 5 bases at V and 9 bases at J, with 12 bases in the middle. Germline V gene sequence: CDR1 SGHNT, CDR2 YYREEE (reference sequence). This CDR3 region has 12 residues. CDR3 DNA sequence: TGTGCCAGCAGAGCAAGACTATCTGAGCAGTTCTTC. Its protein product is CASRARLSEQFF.